A selection of T cell receptor beta chains follows, all from one sample in a study of cytomegalovirus exposure and HLA in healthy donors. Only in-frame clones appear in the TCRdb table, and some are missing; sequencing was by immunoSEQ multiplex PCR. Of more than 60,000 clones listed, about 78% are singletons. What was sequenced was PBMCs. The receptor set was obtained from a man in his late teens or twenties in good health and CMV-seronegative. CDR3s include the opening cysteine and the closing phenylalanine or tryptophan. A D gene is named only where the DNA matches it firmly. Expanded clones are given a class, and other clones once, few, many or no size at all.

j_call d_call clone_size v_call cdr3_nt cdr3_aa
TRBJ2-3 TRBD1 NA TRBV29-1 TGCAGCGTGGCTGGACAGGGGGCGCGGTCTACGCAGTATTTT CSVAGQGARSTQYF
TRBJ1-2 TRBD1 NA TRBV6-5 TGTGCCAGCAGTCGGACAGGTCACATCAGCTATGGCTACACCTTC CASSRTGHISYGYTF
TRBJ1-4 NA NA TRBV5-6 TGTGCCAGCAAGGCGGGCGCAGATGAAAAACTGTTTTTT CASKAGADEKLFF
TRBJ1-1 TRBD1 NA TRBV18 TGTGCCAGCTCACCACGCAGGACAGGGACTGAAGCTTTCTTT CASSPRRTGTEAFF
TRBJ2-3 TRBD2 NA TRBV10-1 TGCGCCAGCAGTGAGTCTCGGGGGGGGACAGATACGCAGTATTTT CASSESRGGTDTQYF
TRBJ2-2 TRBD2 few TRBV19 TGTGCCAGCCGACTAGCGGCGAACACCGGGGAGCTGTTTTTT CASRLAANTGELFF
TRBJ2-5 TRBD1 NA TRBV7-3 TGTGCCAGCAGCTTAATGGGGGGACAGGGCAGGGAGACCCAGTACTTC CASSLMGGQGRETQYF
TRBJ1-1 NA NA TRBV6-1 TGTGCCAGCAGGCGGGCAGGGGTGAACACTGAAGCTTTCTTT CASRRAGVNTEAFF
TRBJ1-1 NA NA TRBV11-3 TGTGCCAGCAGCTTAGGGAGGGGCAACACTGAAGCTTTCTTT CASSLGRGNTEAFF
TRBJ2-5 TRBD1 once TRBV19 TGTGCCAGTAGCGGGACAGGGAGTGCTTGGCAAGAGACCCAGTACTTC CASSGTGSAWQETQYF
TRBJ2-7 TRBD1 NA TRBV9 TGTGCCAGCAGCGTAGATTGGACAGGGGGCTACGAGCAGTACTTC CASSVDWTGGYEQYF
TRBJ1-1 TRBD1 NA TRBV5-4 TGTGCCAGCAGTATGACAGGGTCGGGGACTGAAGCTTTCTTT CASSMTGSGTEAFF
TRBJ2-1 TRBD2 few TRBV14 TGTGCCAGCAGCCAAGACACCGCGGGGGGGGCCTTCTACAATGAGCAGTTCTTC CASSQDTAGGAFYNEQFF
TRBJ1-4 NA NA TRBV28 TGTGCCAGCAGACTCGCGGGTGAAGGTGAAAAACTGTTTTTT CASRLAGEGEKLFF
TRBJ1-4 NA NA TRBV28 TGTGCCAGCAGTTTAACGGGGGGAAAACTGTTTTTT CASSLTGGKLFF
TRBJ1-5 NA NA TRBV7-2 TGTGCCAGCAGCTTATCCCAGGGCGAGAATCAGCCCCAGCATTTT CASSLSQGENQPQHF
TRBJ1-1 NA once TRBV5-1 TGCGCCAGCGGTATCTCAGGGGACGGTGACACTGAAGCTTTCTTT CASGISGDGDTEAFF
TRBJ1-1 NA NA TRBV7-9 TGTGCCAGCAGCTTACCAACAGTCAAAGCTTTCTTT CASSLPTVKAFF
TRBJ2-3 TRBD1 NA TRBV5-1 TGCGCCAGCAGCCGAGACAGGGTGGGCACAGATACGCAGTATTTT CASSRDRVGTDTQYF
TRBJ1-2 TRBD1 NA TRBV5-4 TGTGCCAGCAGCTTGGACAGGGGATTTAACTATGGCTACACCTTC CASSLDRGFNYGYTF
TRBJ2-7 NA NA TRBV19 TGTGCCAGTGCCAGCCTTGACAGAACCTACGAGCAGTACTTC CASASLDRTYEQYF
TRBJ1-4 NA NA TRBV18 TGTGCCAGCTCAAAAACTCTGGGACTCCCTAATGAAAAACTGTTTTTT CASSKTLGLPNEKLFF
TRBJ1-5 TRBD1 once TRBV7-8 TGTGCCAGCAGCTTAGCGGGGACAGGGGTAGCAGCCCAGCATTTT CASSLAGTGVAAQHF
TRBJ1-6 NA NA TRBV7-3 TGTGCCAGCAGCACGGAAGGGGGGGCCCTCCACTTT CASSTEGGALHF
TRBJ2-2 TRBD1 NA TRBV5-6 TGTGCCAGCAGCTTACAACAGGGGGCAAGCACCGGGGAGCTGTTTTTT CASSLQQGASTGELFF
TRBJ2-7 NA NA TRBV27 TGTGCCAGCAGTTTAGCAGGCGTGAGCTCCTACGAGCAGTACTTC CASSLAGVSSYEQYF
TRBJ2-7 NA NA TRBV6-1 TGTGCCAGCACCCGGGACTTTCGGGACTACGAGCAGTACTTC CASTRDFRDYEQYF
TRBJ2-1 NA NA TRBV6-4 TGTGCCAGCAGTGAATCAGGGGAGCACAATGAGCAGTTCTTC CASSESGEHNEQFF
TRBJ2-1 TRBD2 few TRBV5-6 TGTGCCAGCAGCTTGCGGCTAGCGGGGGGTCATGTAGTGCATGAGCAGTTCTTC CASSLRLAGGHVVHEQFF
TRBJ1-1 NA NA TRBV6-5 TGTGCCAGCAGTTATTGGCAGGGGAGACCTGAAGCTTTCTTT CASSYWQGRPEAFF
TRBJ2-5 TRBD2 NA TRBV30 TGTGCCTGGAGTGGCTGGTTTAGCGGGGGGGCCAAGGAGACCCAGTACTTC CAWSGWFSGGAKETQYF
TRBJ1-5 TRBD1 NA TRBV27 TGTGCCAGCAGCGGACAGGGGCAGAGCAATCAGCCCCAGCATTTT CASSGQGQSNQPQHF
TRBJ1-6 TRBD1 NA TRBV5-1 TGCGCCAGCAGCTTGGAGGACAGGGTGGGCTCACCCCTCCACTTT CASSLEDRVGSPLHF
TRBJ2-5 TRBD2 NA TRBV5-8 TGTGCCAGCAGCCTCTACCGACTAGCGGGGCAAGAGACCCAGTACTTC CASSLYRLAGQETQYF
TRBJ2-2 NA NA TRBV5-1 TGCGCCAGCAGCCTGCAACAGGGTGGCACCGGGGAGCTGTTTTTT CASSLQQGGTGELFF
TRBJ2-7 NA NA TRBV6-4 TGTGCCAGCAGTGACTCGTCTGGTTGGCAGGGCTACGAGCAGTACTTC CASSDSSGWQGYEQYF
TRBJ1-2 TRBD1 NA TRBV28 TGTGCCAGCAGTTGGACAGGGGGCAATGGCTACACCTTC CASSWTGGNGYTF
TRBJ1-5 NA NA TRBV7-8 TGTGCCAGCAGCCGCTACAGGGATAGCAATCAGCCCCAGCATTTT CASSRYRDSNQPQHF
TRBJ1-5 NA NA TRBV27 TGTGCCAGCAGGAAGGGGTACAGCAATCAGCCCCAGCATTTT CASRKGYSNQPQHF
TRBJ1-5 NA NA TRBV19 TGTGCCAGTAGGTCGGGGTCGACGCCTGGGTGGCCCCAGCATTTT CASRSGSTPGWPQHF
TRBJ2-2 NA NA TRBV7-3 TGTGCCAGCAGCTTACAAGGGGCGAACACCGGGGAGCTGTTTTTT CASSLQGANTGELFF
TRBJ2-5 TRBD2 NA TRBV9 TGTGCCAGCAGCGTCGTTAGCGGGGGCCAAGAGACCCAGTACTTC CASSVVSGGQETQYF
TRBJ2-1 TRBD2 NA TRBV14 TGTGCCAGCAGCCAAGATAGGGTCCTGTGGGGGGGTTACAATGAGCAGTTCTTC CASSQDRVLWGGYNEQFF
TRBJ1-3 TRBD1 NA TRBV6-5 TGTGCCAGCAGTGCGACAGGGTCTGGAAACACCATATATTTT CASSATGSGNTIYF
TRBJ2-3 TRBD2 NA TRBV29-1 TGCAGCGTTGAAGTTCGGACTAGCGGGGGCACAGATACGCAGTATTTT CSVEVRTSGGTDTQYF
TRBJ2-7 NA once TRBV28 TGTGCCAGCAGTCCTTCCCTAAGGGCAATGGGCGGGACAGACTCCTACGAGCAGTACTTC CASSPSLRAMGGTDSYEQYF
TRBJ2-1 NA NA TRBV9 TGTGCCAGCAGCGCCAGACAGTCCCTCGGAGTCTATGAGCAGTTCTTC CASSARQSLGVYEQFF
TRBJ1-1 NA NA TRBV10-3 TGTGCCATCAGTCTCGGGGGGATGACTGAAGCTTTCTTT CAISLGGMTEAFF
TRBJ1-5 NA once TRBV6-6 TGTGCCAGCAGTTACTCGAACCAGGGAAATCAGCCCCAGCATTTT CASSYSNQGNQPQHF
TRBJ1-4 NA NA TRBV5-6 TGTACCAGCAGCTTGGAATCCCCCGGGACTAGGGATAATGAAAAACTGTTTTTT CTSSLESPGTRDNEKLFF
TRBJ2-3 NA NA TRBV19 TGTGCCAGTAGTATGTGGGGGGAAACAGATACGCAGTATTTT CASSMWGETDTQYF
TRBJ1-3 NA NA TRBV6-1 TGTGCCAGCAGTGTCGCTGGAAACACCATATATTTT CASSVAGNTIYF
TRBJ2-5 NA NA TRBV7-7 TGTGCCAGCAGCTTAGCCCCCGCGAGAGAGACCCAGTACTTC CASSLAPARETQYF
TRBJ2-5 TRBD2 once TRBV13 TGTGCCAGCAGCCCTAGCGGGGGAGACCAAGAGACCCAGTACTTC CASSPSGGDQETQYF
TRBJ2-5 TRBD2 NA TRBV29-1 TGCAGCGTCGGGGGGACTAGCCTTTTGGCCCAGTACTTC CSVGGTSLLAQYF
TRBJ2-2 NA NA TRBV7-8 TGTGCCAGCAGCTCGCGGACAATGAACACCGGGGAGCTGTTTTTT CASSSRTMNTGELFF
TRBJ2-3 TRBD1 NA TRBV5-1 TGCGCCAGCAGCCCTGGCCTTACAGGGGTCTTATCAGGAGATACGCAGTATTTT CASSPGLTGVLSGDTQYF